This record looks at one T cell receptor (beta chain) sequence and its context. Antigen unknown. It was by 5' RACE with UMI labels that the TRB cDNA libraries were prepared. From its re-call of the 5' RACE reads, TCRdb lists each CDR3 protein once, without DNA. Across under 85,000 distinct CDR3 sequences, the top ten clones capture 0.71% of the sample. This record comes from a study of CXCR3-negative and CXCR3-positive naive CD8 T cells. Study outcomes and limitations: Between one naive subset and the other, surface CD5 was comparable, and TCR strength was inferred from TRB CDR3 properties. The study found that naive CXCR3-negative and CXCR3-positive cells shared TRBV-TRBJ usage, while memory cells differed. TRB CDR3s were more hydrophobic in CXCR3-positive than in CXCR3-negative naive cells. Each naive subset displayed comparably high diversity, whereas memory CD8+ cells displayed much lower diversity.

The germline V gene has CDR1 MDHEN and CDR2 SYDVKM. This CDR3 is built from 14 residues. Cells classed as naive CD8+ T cells were CD45RO-CCR7+CD27+CD95-. The sequence was obtained from a human donor in good health. Some clones in this sample may be carry-over from other donors' samples. The sample comprised naive CXCR3+ CD8+ T cells from blood. Subset indicated: CD45RO-CCR7+CD27+CD95- naive CD8+ T cells expressing CXCR3 (TNR3+). This chain joins TRBV28 and TRBJ1-1. The CDR3 here is CASSLLFPNTEAFF. Full variable domain (remainder filled in from reference TRBV28 and TRBJ1-1): DVKVTQSSRYLVKRTGEKVFLECVQDMDHENMFWYRQDPGLGLRLIYFSYDVKMKEKGDIPEGYSVSREKKERFSLILESASTNQTSMYLCASSLLFPNTEAFFGQGTRLTVV.